The 15 T cell receptor beta chains reported below all come from one sample, sequenced in a study of blood T cell repertoires in COVID-19. Clones were read by immunoSEQ multiplex PCR, and TCRdb kept only the in-frame ones, dropping some. Found here are about 84,000 clones, 70% to 75% of them singletons; the top ten hold approximately 5.4%. The sample taken for sequencing was peripheral blood. The source is a man over 45 with active or convalescent COVID-19.

The chain combines TRBV6-5 with TRBJ1-1; D gene unclear. Germline V gene lookup returns CDR1 MNHEY and CDR2 SVGAGI. Trimming took off 2 bases at V and 4 bases at J, with 14 bases between the two ends. The CDR3 sequence is 15 residues long. CDR3 DNA: TGTGCCAGCAGTTACCGTGAGGGTTGGGGCACTGAAGCTTTCTTT. Amino acids: CASSYREGWGTEAFF.

This clone is a singleton in its sample. V and J are TRBV7-8 and TRBJ2-1; D possibly corresponds to TRBD1 (5 bases). The length of the CDR3 is 14 residues. Germline loops: CDR1 SGHVS, CDR2 FQNEAQ. V was trimmed by 8 bases and J by 3 bases, leaving 14 bases between them. CDR3 nucleotides: TGTGCCAGCGAGGCAGGGCCCGACTACAATGAGCAGTTCTTC. Translation gives CASEAGPDYNEQFF.

J is TRBJ1-1 and V is TRBV3-1 (or the pseudogene TRBV3-2); D remains ambiguous. The CDR3 is 12 amino acids. Germline values: CDR1 LGHDT, CDR2 YNNKEL (reference sequence). Trimming pared 3 bases from V and 5 bases from J, leaving 7 bases between. The DNA of the CDR3 is TGTGCCAGCAGCCAGGGGAGGACTGAAGCTTTCTTT. Amino acids: CASSQGRTEAFF.

The V call is TRBV13, the J call TRBJ1-1; 9 bases are a match to TRBD1. Per germline, CDR1 PRHDT and CDR2 FYEKMQ (reference sequence). Trimming removed 7 bases from V and 5 bases from J; junction bases left unmatched: 8. The CDR3 runs 14 residues. In nucleotides, the CDR3 is TGTGCCAGCACCCCGGACAGGGGAAGAACTGAAGCTTTCTTT. Its protein is CASTPDRGRTEAFF.

The chain combines TRBV6-6 with TRBJ1-4; D possibly corresponds to TRBD1 (6 bases). Trimming cost V 6 bases and J 8 bases, with 19 bases left between them. The CDR3 spans 15 residues. CDR1 MNHNY and CDR2 SVGAGI come from the germline V gene (reference sequence). The CDR3 loop is CASSLRQLQGEKLFF. DNA of the CDR3: TGTGCCAGCAGCCTAAGACAGCTCCAGGGGGAAAAACTGTTTTTT.

V gene TRBV5-1 combines with J gene TRBJ1-2; 7 bases map to TRBD1. Germline V lookup: CDR1 SGHRS, CDR2 YFSETQ. J was trimmed by 4 bases and V by 4 bases; bases with no gene match: 4. This CDR3 has 13 amino acids. The CDR3 coding sequence is TGCGCCAGCAGCATCGACAGGGCCTATGGCTACACCTTC. Protein: CASSIDRAYGYTF.

The rearrangement links TRBV7-3 to TRBJ2-5; possible D gene TRBD1, 5 bases. There are 14 residues in the CDR3. CDR1 and CDR2 (germline): SGHTA, FQGTGA. V was pared by 3 bases and J by 3 bases, with 11 bases between. DNA of the CDR3: TGTGCCAGCAGCTTGATGGGGCAGAAAGAGACCCAGTACTTC. Its protein product is CASSLMGQKETQYF.

The V gene is TRBV3-1 (or the pseudogene TRBV3-2), the J gene TRBJ1-2; D not resolved. The CDR3 consists of 14 residues. Trimming took off 0 bases at V and 3 bases at J, with 8 bases between the two ends. Germline V lookup: CDR1 LGHDT, CDR2 YNNKEL (reference sequence). The CDR3 region has the DNA TGTGCCAGCAGCCAAGATTGGGGAGACTATGGCTACACCTTC. This sequence encodes CASSQDWGDYGYTF.

The rearrangement uses TRBV10-2 and TRBJ1-5; 7 bases agree with TRBD1. Germline CDR1 and CDR2: WSHSY and SAAADI. The CDR3 contains 13 residues. V lost 6 bases, J lost 4 bases, and 3 bases stayed unmatched. Here the CDR3 reads CASSRDSNQPQHF. As DNA, the CDR3 is TGCGCCAGCAGCCGGGACAGTAATCAGCCCCAGCATTTT.

This clone was counted many times. The chain has TRBV3-1 (or the pseudogene TRBV3-2) and TRBJ1-3; D unclear. The V gene's germline CDR1 is LGHDT and CDR2 YNNKEL (reference sequence). This CDR3 region has 14 residues. V was shortened by 1 base and J by 4 bases, with 8 bases between the two germline ends. The CDR3 sequence is CASSQGLPGNTIYF. The CDR3 region has the DNA TGTGCCAGCAGCCAAGGGCTTCCAGGAAACACCATATATTTT.

This chain joins TRBV5-1 and TRBJ1-6; 7 bases map to TRBD1. Germline V gene sequence: CDR1 SGHRS, CDR2 YFSETQ. The CDR3 is 14 amino acids. The junction had 1 base not matched to a gene; V was cut back by 2 bases and J by 5 bases. The CDR3: CASSFQGDNSPLHF. The CDR3 DNA reads as TGCGCCAGCAGCTTCCAGGGGGATAATTCACCCCTCCACTTT. The full variable domain, with the rest looked up from reference TRBV5-1 and TRBJ1-6, is KAGVTQTPRYLIKTRGQQVTLSCSPISGHRSVSWYQQTPGQGLQFLFEYFSETQRNKGNFPGRFSGRQFSNSRSEMNVSTLELGDSALYLCASSFQGDNSPLHFGNGTRLTVT.

This chain joins TRBV10-3 and TRBJ2-4; 7 positions agree with TRBD1. The germline V gene encodes CDR1 ENHRY and CDR2 SYGVKD. V dropped 6 bases and J dropped 3; count of bases not matched to a gene: 8. The CDR3 loop spans 15 amino acids. The CDR3 region is CAISPDRSDKNIQYF. The CDR3 coding sequence is TGTGCCATCAGCCCGGACAGGTCCGACAAAAACATTCAGTACTTC.

V usage is TRBV3-1 (or the pseudogene TRBV3-2) and J usage is TRBJ1-4, with D unclear. The CDR3 spans 13 residues. Per germline, CDR1 LGHDT and CDR2 YNNKEL (reference sequence). V gave up 8 bases and J gave up 7 bases, with 14 bases separating them. The CDR3 bases are TGTGCCAGCGCACAGCCTTTGGGTGAAAAACTGTTTTTT. The encoded protein is CASAQPLGEKLFF.

This chain uses TRBV5-5 with TRBJ2-6; D perhaps matches TRBD1 (7 bases). V shed 0 bases and J shed 1 base, with 14 bases lying between them. The CDR3 extends over 18 amino acids. Per germline, CDR1 SGHKS and CDR2 YYEKEE (reference sequence). CDR3 DNA sequence: TGTGCCAGCAGCTTGGCCGCAGGGGGGTCTTCTGGGGCCAACGTCCTGACTTTC. This translates into CASSLAAGGSSGANVLTF.

V is TRBV2 and J is TRBJ1-4; 9 bases are shared with TRBD1. From germline, CDR1 is SNHLY and CDR2 FYNNEI. J was trimmed by 7 bases and V by 7 bases; bases with no gene match: 7. The CDR3 sequence is 14 residues long. CDR3 in DNA: TGTGCCAGCATGAGGGACAGGGAAGTTGAAAAACTGTTTTTT. It translates to CASMRDREVEKLFF.